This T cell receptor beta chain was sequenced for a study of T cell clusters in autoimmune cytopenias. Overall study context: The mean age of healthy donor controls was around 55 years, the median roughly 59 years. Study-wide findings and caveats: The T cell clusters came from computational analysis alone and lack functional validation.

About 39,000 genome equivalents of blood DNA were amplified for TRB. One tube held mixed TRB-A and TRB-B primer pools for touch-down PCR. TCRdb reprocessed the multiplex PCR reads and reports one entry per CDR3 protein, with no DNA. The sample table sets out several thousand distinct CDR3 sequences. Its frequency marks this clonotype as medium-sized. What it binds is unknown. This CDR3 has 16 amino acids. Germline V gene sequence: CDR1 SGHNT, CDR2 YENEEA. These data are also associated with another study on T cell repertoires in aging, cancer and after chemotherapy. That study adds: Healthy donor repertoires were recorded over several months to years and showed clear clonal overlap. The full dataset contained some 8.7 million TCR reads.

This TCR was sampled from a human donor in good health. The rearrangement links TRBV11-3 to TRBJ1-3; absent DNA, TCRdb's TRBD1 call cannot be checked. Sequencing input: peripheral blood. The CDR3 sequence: CASSLGRGSSGNTIYF.